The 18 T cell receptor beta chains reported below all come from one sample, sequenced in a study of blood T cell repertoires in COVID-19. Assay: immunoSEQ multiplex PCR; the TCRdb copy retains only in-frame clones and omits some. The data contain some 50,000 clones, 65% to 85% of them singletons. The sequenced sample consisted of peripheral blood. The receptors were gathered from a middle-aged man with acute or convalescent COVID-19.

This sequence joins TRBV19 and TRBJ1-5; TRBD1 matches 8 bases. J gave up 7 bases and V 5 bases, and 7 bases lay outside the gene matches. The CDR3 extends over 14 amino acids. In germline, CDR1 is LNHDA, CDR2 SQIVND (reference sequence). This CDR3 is CASSYGQGLQPQHF. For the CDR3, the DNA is TGTGCCAGTAGTTATGGACAGGGTTTACAGCCCCAGCATTTT.

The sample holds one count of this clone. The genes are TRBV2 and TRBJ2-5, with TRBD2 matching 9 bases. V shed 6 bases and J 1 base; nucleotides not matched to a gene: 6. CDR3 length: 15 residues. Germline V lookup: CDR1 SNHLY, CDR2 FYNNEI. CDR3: CASRATLAGQETQYF. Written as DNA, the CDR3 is TGTGCCAGCAGGGCTACACTAGCGGGCCAAGAGACCCAGTACTTC.

Here the CDR3 reads CATSEIRGTQFF. CDR3 in DNA: TGTGCCACCAGTGAGATTAGGGGTACACAGTTCTTC. The chain is built from TRBV24-1 and TRBJ2-1; tentatively, D is TRBD1 (5 bases). The CDR3 totals 12 residues. Between the trimmed V and J ends, which lost 4 bases and 13 bases, there was a span of 13 bases. Germline loops: CDR1 KGHDR, CDR2 SFDVKD.

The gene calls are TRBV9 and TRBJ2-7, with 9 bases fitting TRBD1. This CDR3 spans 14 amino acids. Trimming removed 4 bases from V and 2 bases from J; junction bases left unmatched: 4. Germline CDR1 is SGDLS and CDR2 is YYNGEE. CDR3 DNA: TGTGCCAGCAGCTCGACAGGGGGTCCCTACGAGCAGTACTTC. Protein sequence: CASSSTGGPYEQYF. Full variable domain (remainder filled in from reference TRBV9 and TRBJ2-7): DSGVTQTPKHLITATGQRVTLRCSPRSGDLSVYWYQQSLDQGLQFLIQYYNGEERAKGNILERFSAQQFPDLHSELNLSSLELGDSALYFCASSSTGGPYEQYFGPGTRLTVT.

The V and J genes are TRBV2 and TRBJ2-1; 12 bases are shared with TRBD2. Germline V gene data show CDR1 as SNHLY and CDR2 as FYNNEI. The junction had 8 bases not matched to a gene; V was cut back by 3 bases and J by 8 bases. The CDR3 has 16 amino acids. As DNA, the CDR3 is TGTGCCAGCAGTGATTCGGCTAGCGGGAGGGCCCATGAGCAGTTCTTC. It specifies CASSDSASGRAHEQFF.

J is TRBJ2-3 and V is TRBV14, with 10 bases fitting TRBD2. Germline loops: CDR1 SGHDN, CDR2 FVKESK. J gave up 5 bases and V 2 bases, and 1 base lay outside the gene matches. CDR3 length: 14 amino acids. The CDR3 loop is CASSQRLAGDTQYF. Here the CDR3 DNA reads TGTGCCAGCAGCCAACGACTAGCGGGAGATACGCAGTATTTT.

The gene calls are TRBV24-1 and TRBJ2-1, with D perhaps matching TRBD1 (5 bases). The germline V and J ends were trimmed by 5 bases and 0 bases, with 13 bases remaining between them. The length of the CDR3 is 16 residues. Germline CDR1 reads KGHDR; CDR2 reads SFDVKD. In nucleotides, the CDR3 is TGTGCCACCAGTGGGGGCAGGGCTTTCTCCTACAATGAGCAGTTCTTC. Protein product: CATSGGRAFSYNEQFF.

CDR3 sequence reads: CAIRGGRVREAGNEQFF. The CDR3 nucleotides read TGTGCCATCAGGGGGGGAAGGGTACGGGAGGCCGGCAATGAGCAGTTCTTC. The V gene is TRBV10-3, the J gene TRBJ2-1, with 7 positions matching TRBD2. The CDR3 runs to 17 residues. Unmatched junction bases numbered 17, after V lost 6 bases and J lost 6 bases. Germline loops: CDR1 ENHRY, CDR2 SYGVKD.

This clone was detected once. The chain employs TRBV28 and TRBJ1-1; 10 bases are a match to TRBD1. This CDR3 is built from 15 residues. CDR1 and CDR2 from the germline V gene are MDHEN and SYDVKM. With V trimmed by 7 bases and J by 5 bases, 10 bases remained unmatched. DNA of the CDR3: TGTGCCAGCACCGTACCGGGACAGGGGAGGACTGAAGCTTTCTTT. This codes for CASTVPGQGRTEAFF.

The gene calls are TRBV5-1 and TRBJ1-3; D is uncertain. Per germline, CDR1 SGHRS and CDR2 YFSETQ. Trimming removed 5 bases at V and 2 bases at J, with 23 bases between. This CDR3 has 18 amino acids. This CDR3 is CASSDYFFGREAGNTIYF. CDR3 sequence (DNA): TGCGCCAGCAGTGATTATTTCTTCGGGAGGGAGGCTGGAAACACCATATATTTT.

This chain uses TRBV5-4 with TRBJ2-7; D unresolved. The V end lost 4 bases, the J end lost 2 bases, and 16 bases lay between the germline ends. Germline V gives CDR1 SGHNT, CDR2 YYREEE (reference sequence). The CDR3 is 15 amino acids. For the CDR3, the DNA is TGTGCCAGCAGCCCTGAGGTGAGTCGAGCCTACGAGCAGTACTTC. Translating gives CASSPEVSRAYEQYF.

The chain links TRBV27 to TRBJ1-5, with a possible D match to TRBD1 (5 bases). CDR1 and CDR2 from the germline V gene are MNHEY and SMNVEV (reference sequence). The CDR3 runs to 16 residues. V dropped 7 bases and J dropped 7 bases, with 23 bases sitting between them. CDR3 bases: TGTGCCAGCAAGGGGAGGTACCTGTTGGACGGCCAGCCCCAGCATTTT. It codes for CASKGRYLLDGQPQHF.

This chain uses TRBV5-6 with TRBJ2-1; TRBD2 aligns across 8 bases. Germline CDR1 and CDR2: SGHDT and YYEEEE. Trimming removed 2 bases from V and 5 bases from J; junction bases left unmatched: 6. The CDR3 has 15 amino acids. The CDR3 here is CASSFIRAGDNEQFF. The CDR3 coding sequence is TGTGCCAGCAGCTTTATTCGAGCGGGGGACAATGAGCAGTTCTTC.

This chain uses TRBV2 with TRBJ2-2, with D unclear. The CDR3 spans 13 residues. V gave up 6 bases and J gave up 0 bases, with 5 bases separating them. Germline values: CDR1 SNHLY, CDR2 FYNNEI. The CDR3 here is CASSETNTGELFF. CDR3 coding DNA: TGTGCCAGCAGCGAGACGAACACCGGGGAGCTGTTTTTT.

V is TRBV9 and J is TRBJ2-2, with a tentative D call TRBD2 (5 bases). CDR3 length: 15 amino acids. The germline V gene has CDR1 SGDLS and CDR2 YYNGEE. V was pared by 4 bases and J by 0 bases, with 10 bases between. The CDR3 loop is CASSFLGANTGELFF. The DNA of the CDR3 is TGTGCCAGCAGCTTCCTCGGGGCGAACACCGGGGAGCTGTTTTTT.

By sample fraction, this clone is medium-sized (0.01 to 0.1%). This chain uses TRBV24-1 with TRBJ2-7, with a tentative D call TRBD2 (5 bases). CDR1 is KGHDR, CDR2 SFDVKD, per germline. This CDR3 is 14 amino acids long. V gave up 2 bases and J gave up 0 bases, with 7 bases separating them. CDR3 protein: CATSDSGSSYEQYF. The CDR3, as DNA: TGTGCCACCAGTGATTCGGGGTCCTCCTACGAGCAGTACTTC.

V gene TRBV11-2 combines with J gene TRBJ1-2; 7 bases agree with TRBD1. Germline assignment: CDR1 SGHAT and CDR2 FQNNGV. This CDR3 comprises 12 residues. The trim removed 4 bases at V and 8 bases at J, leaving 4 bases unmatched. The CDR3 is CASSSRQGGYTF. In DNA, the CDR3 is TGTGCCAGCAGCTCCCGACAGGGAGGCTACACCTTC.

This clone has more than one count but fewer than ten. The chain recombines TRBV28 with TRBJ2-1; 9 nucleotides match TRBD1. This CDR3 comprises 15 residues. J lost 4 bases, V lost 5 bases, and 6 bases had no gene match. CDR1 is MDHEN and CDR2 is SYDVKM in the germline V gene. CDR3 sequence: CASSPGTGLYNEQFF. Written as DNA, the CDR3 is TGTGCCAGCAGTCCCGGGACAGGGCTTTACAATGAGCAGTTCTTC.